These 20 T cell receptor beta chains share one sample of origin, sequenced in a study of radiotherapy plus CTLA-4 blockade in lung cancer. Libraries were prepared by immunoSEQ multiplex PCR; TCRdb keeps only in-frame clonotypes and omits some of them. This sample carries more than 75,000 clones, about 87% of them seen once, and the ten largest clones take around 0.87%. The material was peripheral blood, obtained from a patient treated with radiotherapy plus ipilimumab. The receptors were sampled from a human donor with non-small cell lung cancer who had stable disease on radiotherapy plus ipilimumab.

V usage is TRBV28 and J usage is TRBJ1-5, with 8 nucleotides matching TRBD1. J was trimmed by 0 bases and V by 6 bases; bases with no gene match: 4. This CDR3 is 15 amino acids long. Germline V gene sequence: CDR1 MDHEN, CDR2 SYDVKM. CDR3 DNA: TGTGCCAGCAGGACGACAGGGGCTAGCAATCAGCCCCAGCATTTT. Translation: CASRTTGASNQPQHF.

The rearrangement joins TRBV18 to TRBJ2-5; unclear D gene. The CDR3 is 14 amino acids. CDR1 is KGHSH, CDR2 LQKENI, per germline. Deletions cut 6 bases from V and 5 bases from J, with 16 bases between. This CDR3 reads CASSPDWGGETQYF. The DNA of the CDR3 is TGTGCCAGCTCCCCGGATTGGGGTGGTGAGACCCAGTACTTC.

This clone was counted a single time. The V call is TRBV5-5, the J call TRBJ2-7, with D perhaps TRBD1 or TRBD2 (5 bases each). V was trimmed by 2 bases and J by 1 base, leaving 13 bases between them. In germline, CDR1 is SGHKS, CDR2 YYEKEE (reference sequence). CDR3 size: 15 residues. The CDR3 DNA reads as TGTGCCAGCAGCTTAAGGGACGCACGTTCCTACGAGCAGTACTTC. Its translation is CASSLRDARSYEQYF. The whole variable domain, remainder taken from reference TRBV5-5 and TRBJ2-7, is DAGVTQSPTHLIKTRGQQVTLRCSPISGHKSVSWYQQVLGQGPQFIFQYYEKEERGRGNFPDRFSARQFPNYSSELNVNALLLGDSALYLCASSLRDARSYEQYFGPGTRLTVT.

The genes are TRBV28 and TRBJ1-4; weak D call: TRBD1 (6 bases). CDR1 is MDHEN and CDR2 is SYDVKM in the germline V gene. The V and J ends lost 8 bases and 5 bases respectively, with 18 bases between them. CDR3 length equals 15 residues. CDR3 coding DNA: TGTGCCAGCGATCGGGGGGCAGCTTCAAATGAAAAACTGTTTTTT. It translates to CASDRGAASNEKLFF.

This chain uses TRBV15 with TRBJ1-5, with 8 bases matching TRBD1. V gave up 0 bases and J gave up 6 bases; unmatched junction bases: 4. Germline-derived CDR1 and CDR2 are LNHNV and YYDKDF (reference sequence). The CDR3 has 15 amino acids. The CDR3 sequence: CATSREQGAVQPQHF. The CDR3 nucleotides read TGTGCCACCAGCAGAGAGCAGGGGGCAGTTCAGCCCCAGCATTTT.

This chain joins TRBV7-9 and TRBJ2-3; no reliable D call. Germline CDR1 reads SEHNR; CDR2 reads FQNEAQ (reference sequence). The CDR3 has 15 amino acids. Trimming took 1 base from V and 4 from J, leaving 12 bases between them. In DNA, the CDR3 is TGTGCCAGCAGCTTAGTTTTGGGTGGCGCAGATACGCAGTATTTT. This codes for CASSLVLGGADTQYF. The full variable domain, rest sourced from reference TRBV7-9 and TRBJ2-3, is DTGVSQNPRHKITKRGQNVTFRCDPISEHNRLYWYRQTLGQGPEFLTYFQNEAQLEKSRLLSDRFSAERPKGSFSTLEIQRTEQGDSAMYLCASSLVLGGADTQYFGPGTRLTVL.

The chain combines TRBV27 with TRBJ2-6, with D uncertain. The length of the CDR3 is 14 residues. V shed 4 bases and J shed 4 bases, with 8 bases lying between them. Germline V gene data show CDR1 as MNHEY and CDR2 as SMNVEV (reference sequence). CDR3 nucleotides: TGTGCCAGCAGTTACCGGGCCGGGGCCAACGTCCTGACTTTC. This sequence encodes CASSYRAGANVLTF.

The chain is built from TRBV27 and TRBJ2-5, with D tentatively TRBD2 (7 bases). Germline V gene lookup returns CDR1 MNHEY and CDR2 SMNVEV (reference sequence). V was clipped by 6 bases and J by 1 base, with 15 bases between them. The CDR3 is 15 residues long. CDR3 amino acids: CASRLVGGLQETQYF. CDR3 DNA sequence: TGTGCCAGCAGACTAGTGGGGGGGCTCCAAGAGACCCAGTACTTC.

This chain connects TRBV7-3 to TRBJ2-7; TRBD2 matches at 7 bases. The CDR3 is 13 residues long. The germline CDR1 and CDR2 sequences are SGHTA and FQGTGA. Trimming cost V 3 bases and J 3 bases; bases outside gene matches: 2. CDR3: CASSFKRDYEQYF. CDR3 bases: TGTGCCAGCAGCTTCAAGCGGGACTACGAGCAGTACTTC.

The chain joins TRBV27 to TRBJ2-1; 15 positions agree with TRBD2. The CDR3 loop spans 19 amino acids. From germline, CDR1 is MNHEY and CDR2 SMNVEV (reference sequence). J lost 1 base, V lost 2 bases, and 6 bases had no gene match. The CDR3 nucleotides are TGTGCCAGCAGTTTAATGTCGGGACTAGCGGGGGGTTCCTACAATGAGCAGTTCTTC. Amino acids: CASSLMSGLAGGSYNEQFF.

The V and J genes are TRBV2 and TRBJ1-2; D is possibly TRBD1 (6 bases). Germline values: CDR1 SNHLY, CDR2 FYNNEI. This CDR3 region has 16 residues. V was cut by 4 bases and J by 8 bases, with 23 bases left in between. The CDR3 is CASSGGRGQPAKGYTF. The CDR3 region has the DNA TGTGCCAGCAGTGGTGGCAGGGGTCAACCCGCTAAAGGCTACACCTTC.

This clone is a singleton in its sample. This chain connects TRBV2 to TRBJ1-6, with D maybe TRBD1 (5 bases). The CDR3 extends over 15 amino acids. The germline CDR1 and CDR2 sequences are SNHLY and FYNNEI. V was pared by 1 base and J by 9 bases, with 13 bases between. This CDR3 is CASSEEGRIGSPLHF. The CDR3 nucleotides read TGTGCCAGCAGTGAAGAGGGGAGGATTGGTTCACCCCTCCACTTT. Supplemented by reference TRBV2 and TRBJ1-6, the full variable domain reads EPEVTQTPSHQVTQMGQEVILRCVPISNHLYFYWYRQILGQKVEFLVSFYNNEISEKSEIFDDQFSVERPDGSNFTLKIRSTKLEDSAMYFCASSEEGRIGSPLHFGNGTRLTVT.

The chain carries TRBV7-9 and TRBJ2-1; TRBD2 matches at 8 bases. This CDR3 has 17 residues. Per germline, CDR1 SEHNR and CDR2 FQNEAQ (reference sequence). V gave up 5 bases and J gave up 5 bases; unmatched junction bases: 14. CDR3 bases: TGTGCCAGCAGCCCTACCGGGAGGGCCACTGTTAACAATGAGCAGTTCTTC. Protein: CASSPTGRATVNNEQFF. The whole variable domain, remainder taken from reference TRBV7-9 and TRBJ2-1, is DTGVSQNPRHKITKRGQNVTFRCDPISEHNRLYWYRQTLGQGPEFLTYFQNEAQLEKSRLLSDRFSAERPKGSFSTLEIQRTEQGDSAMYLCASSPTGRATVNNEQFFGPGTRLTVL.

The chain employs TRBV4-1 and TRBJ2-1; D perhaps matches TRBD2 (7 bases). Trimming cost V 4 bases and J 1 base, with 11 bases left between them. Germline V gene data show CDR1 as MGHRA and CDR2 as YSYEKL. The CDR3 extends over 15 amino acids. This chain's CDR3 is CASSREGGSYNEQFF. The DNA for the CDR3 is TGCGCCAGCAGCCGGGAGGGGGGTTCCTACAATGAGCAGTTCTTC.

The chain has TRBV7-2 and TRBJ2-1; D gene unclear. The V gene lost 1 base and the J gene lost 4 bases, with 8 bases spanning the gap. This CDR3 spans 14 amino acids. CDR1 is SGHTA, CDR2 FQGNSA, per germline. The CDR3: CASSLGSTYNEQFF. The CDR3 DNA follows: TGTGCCAGCAGCTTAGGGTCCACTTACAATGAGCAGTTCTTC.

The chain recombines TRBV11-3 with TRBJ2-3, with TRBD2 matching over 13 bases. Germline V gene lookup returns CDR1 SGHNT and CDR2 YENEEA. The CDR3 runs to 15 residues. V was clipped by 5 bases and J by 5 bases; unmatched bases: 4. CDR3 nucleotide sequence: TGTGCCAGCAGCGTAGGACTAGCGGGAGTAGATACGCAGTATTTT. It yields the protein CASSVGLAGVDTQYF.

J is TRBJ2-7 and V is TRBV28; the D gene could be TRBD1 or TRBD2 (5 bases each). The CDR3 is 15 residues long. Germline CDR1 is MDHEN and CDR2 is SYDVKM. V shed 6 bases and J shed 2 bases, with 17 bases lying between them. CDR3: CASSEPGLVTYEQYF. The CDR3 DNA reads TGTGCCAGCAGCGAACCGGGGCTAGTTACCTACGAGCAGTACTTC. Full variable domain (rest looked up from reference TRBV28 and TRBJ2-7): DVKVTQSSRYLVKRTGEKVFLECVQDMDHENMFWYRQDPGLGLRLIYFSYDVKMKEKGDIPEGYSVSREKKERFSLILESASTNQTSMYLCASSEPGLVTYEQYFGPGTRLTVT.

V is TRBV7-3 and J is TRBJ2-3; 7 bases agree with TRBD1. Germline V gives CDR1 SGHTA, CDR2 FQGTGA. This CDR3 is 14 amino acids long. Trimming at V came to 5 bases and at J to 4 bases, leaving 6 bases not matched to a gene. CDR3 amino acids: CASSADRAPDTQYF. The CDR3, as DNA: TGTGCCAGCAGCGCTGACAGGGCCCCAGATACGCAGTATTTT.

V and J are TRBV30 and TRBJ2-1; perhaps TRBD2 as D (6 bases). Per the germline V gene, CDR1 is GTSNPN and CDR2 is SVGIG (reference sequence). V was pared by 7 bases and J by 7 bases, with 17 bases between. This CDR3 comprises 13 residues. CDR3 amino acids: CALLGEGRNEQFF. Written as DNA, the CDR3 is TGTGCCTTACTAGGAGAGGGGAGGAATGAGCAGTTCTTC.

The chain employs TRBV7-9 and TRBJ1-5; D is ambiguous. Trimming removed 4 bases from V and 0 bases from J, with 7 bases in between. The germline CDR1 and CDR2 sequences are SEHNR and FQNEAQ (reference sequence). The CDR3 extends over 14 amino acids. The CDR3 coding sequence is TGTGCCAGCAGCTCTTTAAGTAGCAATCAGCCCCAGCATTTT. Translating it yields CASSSLSSNQPQHF.